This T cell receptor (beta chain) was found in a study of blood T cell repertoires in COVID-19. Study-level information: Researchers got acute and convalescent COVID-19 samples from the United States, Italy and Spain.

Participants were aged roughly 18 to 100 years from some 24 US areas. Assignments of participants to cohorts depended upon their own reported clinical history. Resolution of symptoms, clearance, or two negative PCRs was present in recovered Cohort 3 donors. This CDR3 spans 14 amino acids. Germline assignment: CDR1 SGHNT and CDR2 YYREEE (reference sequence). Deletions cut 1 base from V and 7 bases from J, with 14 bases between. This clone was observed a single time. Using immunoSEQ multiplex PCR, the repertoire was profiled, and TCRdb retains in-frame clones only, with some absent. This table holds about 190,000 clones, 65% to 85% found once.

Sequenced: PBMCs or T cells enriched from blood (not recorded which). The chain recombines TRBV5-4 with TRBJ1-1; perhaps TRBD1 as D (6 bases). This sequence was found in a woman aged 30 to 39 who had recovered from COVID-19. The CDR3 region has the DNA TGTGCCAGCAGCTTGTTAGGGGGAGGGGGTGAAGCTTTCTTT. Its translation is CASSLLGGGGEAFF.